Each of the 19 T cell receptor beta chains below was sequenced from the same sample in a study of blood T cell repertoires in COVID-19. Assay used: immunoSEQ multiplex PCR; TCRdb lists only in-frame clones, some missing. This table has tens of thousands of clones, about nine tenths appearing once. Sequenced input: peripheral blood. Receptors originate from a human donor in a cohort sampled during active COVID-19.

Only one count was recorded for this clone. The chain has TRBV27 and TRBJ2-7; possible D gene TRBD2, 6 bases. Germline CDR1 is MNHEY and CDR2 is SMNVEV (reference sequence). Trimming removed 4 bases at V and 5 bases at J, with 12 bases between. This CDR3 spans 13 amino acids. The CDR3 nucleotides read TGTGCCAGCAGTTCCCTAGCGTTTAACGAGCAGTACTTC. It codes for CASSSLAFNEQYF.

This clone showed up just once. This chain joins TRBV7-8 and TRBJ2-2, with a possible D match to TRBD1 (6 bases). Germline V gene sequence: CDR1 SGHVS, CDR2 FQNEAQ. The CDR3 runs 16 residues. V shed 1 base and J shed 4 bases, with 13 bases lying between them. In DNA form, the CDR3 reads TGTGCCAGCAGCTTAGTGGCAGGGGAATCCACCGGGGAGCTGTTTTTT. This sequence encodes CASSLVAGESTGELFF.

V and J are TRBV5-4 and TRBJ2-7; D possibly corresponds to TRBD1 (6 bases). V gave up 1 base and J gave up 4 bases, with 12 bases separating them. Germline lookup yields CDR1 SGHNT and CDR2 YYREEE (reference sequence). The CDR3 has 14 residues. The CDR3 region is CASSLTGSEYEQYF. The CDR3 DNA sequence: TGTGCCAGCAGCTTGACAGGGTCGGAGTACGAGCAGTACTTC.

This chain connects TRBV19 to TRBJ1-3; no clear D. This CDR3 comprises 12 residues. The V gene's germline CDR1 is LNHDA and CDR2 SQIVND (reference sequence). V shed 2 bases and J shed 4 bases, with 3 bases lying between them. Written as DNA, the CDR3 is TGTGCCAGTAGTATACTCGGAAACACCATATATTTT. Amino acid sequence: CASSILGNTIYF.

CDR3 residues: CASSQDRRGFTEAFF. The CDR3, as DNA: TGTGCCAGCAGCCAAGATAGAAGGGGGTTTACTGAAGCTTTCTTT. V gene TRBV4-2 combines with J gene TRBJ1-1; possibly TRBD1 for D (6 bases). This CDR3 has 15 amino acids. Germline CDR1 LGHNA, CDR2 YNFKEQ. Trimming pared 0 bases from V and 5 bases from J, leaving 13 bases between.

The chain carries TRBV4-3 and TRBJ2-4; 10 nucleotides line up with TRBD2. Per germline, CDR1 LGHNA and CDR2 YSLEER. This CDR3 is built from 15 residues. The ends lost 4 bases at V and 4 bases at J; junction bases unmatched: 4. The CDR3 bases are TGCGCCAGCAGCCTAGGGACTAGCGAGAAAAACATTCAGTACTTC. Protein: CASSLGTSEKNIQYF.

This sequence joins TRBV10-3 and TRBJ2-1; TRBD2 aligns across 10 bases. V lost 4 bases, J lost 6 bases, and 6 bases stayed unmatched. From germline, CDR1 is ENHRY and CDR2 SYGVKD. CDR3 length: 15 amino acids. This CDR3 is CAISGGLANLNEQFF. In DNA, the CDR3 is TGTGCCATCAGTGGGGGACTAGCGAACCTCAATGAGCAGTTCTTC.

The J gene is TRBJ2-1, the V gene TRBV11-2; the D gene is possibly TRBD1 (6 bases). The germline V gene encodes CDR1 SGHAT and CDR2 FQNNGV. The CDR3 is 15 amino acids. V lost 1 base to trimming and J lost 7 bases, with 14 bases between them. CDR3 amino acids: CASSLVRQVRNEQFF. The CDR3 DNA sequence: TGTGCCAGCAGCTTAGTTAGACAGGTCCGGAATGAGCAGTTCTTC.

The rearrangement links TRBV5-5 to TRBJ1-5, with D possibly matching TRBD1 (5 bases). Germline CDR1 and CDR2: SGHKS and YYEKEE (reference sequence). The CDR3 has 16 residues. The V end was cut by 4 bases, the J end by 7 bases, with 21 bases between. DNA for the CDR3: TGTGCCAGCAGCCCATCGATGGGAGGGGTCGGGCAGCCCCAGCATTTT. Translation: CASSPSMGGVGQPQHF. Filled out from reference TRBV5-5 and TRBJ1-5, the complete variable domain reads DAGVTQSPTHLIKTRGQQVTLRCSPISGHKSVSWYQQVLGQGPQFIFQYYEKEERGRGNFPDRFSARQFPNYSSELNVNALLLGDSALYLCASSPSMGGVGQPQHFGDGTRLSIL.

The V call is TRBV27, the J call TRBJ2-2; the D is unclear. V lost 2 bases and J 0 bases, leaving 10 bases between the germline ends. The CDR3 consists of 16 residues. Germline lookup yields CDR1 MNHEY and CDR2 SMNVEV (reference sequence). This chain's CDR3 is CASSLTYGTNTGELFF. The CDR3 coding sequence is TGTGCCAGCAGTTTAACGTACGGTACGAACACCGGGGAGCTGTTTTTT.

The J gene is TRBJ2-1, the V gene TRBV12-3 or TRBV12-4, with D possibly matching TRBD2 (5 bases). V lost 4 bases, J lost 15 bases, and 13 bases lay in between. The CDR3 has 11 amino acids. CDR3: CASSSSSFSFF. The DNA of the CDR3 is TGTGCCAGCAGTTCGTCTAGCTTCTCGTTCTTC.

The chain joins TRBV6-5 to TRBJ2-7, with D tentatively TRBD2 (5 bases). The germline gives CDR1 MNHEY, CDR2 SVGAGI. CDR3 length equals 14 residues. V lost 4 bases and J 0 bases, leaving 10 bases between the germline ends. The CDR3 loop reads CASSLIRGSYEQYF. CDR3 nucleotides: TGTGCCAGCAGTTTAATACGGGGCTCCTACGAGCAGTACTTC.

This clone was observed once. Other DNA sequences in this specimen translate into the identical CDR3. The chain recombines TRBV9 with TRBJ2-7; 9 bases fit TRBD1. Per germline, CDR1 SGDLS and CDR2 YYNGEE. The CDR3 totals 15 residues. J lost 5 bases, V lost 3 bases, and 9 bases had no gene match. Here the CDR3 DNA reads TGTGCCAGCAGCGGCGAGGGGGGGACAGGGAACGAGCAGTACTTC. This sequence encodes CASSGEGGTGNEQYF. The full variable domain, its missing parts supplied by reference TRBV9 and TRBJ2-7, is DSGVTQTPKHLITATGQRVTLRCSPRSGDLSVYWYQQSLDQGLQFLIQYYNGEERAKGNILERFSAQQFPDLHSELNLSSLELGDSALYFCASSGEGGTGNEQYFGPGTRLTVT.

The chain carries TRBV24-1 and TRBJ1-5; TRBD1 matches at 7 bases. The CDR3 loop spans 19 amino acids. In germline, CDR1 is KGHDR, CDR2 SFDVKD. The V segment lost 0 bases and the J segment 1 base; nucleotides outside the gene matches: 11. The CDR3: CATSDLQNRGRRSNQPQHF. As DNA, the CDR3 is TGTGCCACCAGTGATTTGCAAAACAGGGGAAGAAGGAGCAATCAGCCCCAGCATTTT.

The DNA of the CDR3 is TGTGCCAGCAGCTTAGATAGACAACGCGGCTACACCTTC. Amino acids: CASSLDRQRGYTF. This chain joins TRBV11-2 and TRBJ1-2, with D unclear. V lost 0 bases and J 8 bases, leaving 10 bases between the germline ends. The CDR3 has 13 residues. The germline CDR1 and CDR2 sequences are SGHAT and FQNNGV.

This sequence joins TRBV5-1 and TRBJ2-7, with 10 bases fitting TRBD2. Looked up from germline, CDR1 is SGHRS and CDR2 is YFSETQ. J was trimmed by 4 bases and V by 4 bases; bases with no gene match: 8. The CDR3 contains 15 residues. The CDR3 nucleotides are TGCGCCAGCAGCACCTTAACTAGCGGGACTTACGAGCAGTACTTC. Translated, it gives CASSTLTSGTYEQYF.

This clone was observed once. This CDR3 is CASKPGGAGANVLTF. CDR3 coding DNA: TGTGCCAGCAAGCCAGGGGGAGCTGGGGCCAACGTCCTGACTTTC. The genes are TRBV2 and TRBJ2-6; 7 nucleotides agree with TRBD1. The CDR3 extends over 15 amino acids. V was clipped by 7 bases and J by 2 bases; unmatched bases: 5. The germline CDR1 and CDR2 sequences are SNHLY and FYNNEI. The entire variable domain, with the rest obtained from reference TRBV2 and TRBJ2-6, is as follows: EPEVTQTPSHQVTQMGQEVILRCVPISNHLYFYWYRQILGQKVEFLVSFYNNEISEKSEIFDDQFSVERPDGSNFTLKIRSTKLEDSAMYFCASKPGGAGANVLTFGAGSRLTVL.

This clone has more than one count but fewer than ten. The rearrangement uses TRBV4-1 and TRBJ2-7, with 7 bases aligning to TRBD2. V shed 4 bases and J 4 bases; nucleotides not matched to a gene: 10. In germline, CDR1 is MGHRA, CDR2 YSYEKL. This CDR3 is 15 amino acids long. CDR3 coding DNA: TGCGCCAGCAGCCCCTTCAGCGGGATGATGTACGAGCAGTACTTC. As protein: CASSPFSGMMYEQYF.

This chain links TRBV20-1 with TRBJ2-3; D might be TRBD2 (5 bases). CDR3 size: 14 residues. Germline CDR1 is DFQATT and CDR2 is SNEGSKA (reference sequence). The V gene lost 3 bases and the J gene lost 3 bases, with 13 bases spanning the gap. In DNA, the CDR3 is TGCAGTGCTAGTACACGGGGTGTGACAGATACGCAGTATTTT. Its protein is CSASTRGVTDTQYF.